The 31 T cell receptor beta chains in this list originate from one sample, sequenced in a study of sequential checkpoint blockade in melanoma. The sample's treatment: randomized to nivolumab then ipilimumab (arm A) or the reverse (arm B). TCRdb's copy holds only in-frame clones and misses some; the assay was immunoSEQ multiplex PCR. The sample includes 4,500 to 5,000 clones, about 24% of them seen just once. Sequences were derived from tumor tissue (inferred from file names), sampled from a patient given nivolumab and ipilimumab in sequence. Receptor source: a human donor with melanoma.

The J gene is TRBJ1-1, the V gene TRBV5-1; 8 bases map to TRBD1. V lost 6 bases and J lost 5; bases outside the gene matches: 9. The CDR3 is 14 residues long. The germline CDR1 and CDR2 sequences are SGHRS and YFSETQ. DNA of the CDR3: TGCGCCAGCACCTCACAGGGGGTAAATACTGAAGCTTTCTTT. Translation gives CASTSQGVNTEAFF.

In its sample, this clone ranks as medium-sized (0.01 to 0.1%). The rearrangement uses TRBV11-3 and TRBJ2-1; maybe TRBD2 (6 bases). The CDR3 loop spans 15 amino acids. Germline assignment: CDR1 SGHNT and CDR2 YENEEA. V lost 5 bases to trimming and J lost 3 bases, with 14 bases between them. The CDR3 nucleotides are TGTGCCAGCAGCGACCGTACGCGGGGCTACAATGAGCAGTTCTTC. Translation gives CASSDRTRGYNEQFF. The full variable domain, with the rest looked up from reference TRBV11-3 and TRBJ2-1, is EAGVVQSPRYKIIEKKQPVAFWCNPISGHNTLYWYLQNLGQGPELLIRYENEEAVDDSQLPKDRFSAERLKGVDSTLKIQPAELGDSAVYLCASSDRTRGYNEQFFGPGTRLTVL.

V gene TRBV9 combines with J gene TRBJ2-3, with 7 positions matching TRBD2. The CDR3 loop spans 13 amino acids. J gave up 6 bases and V 5 bases, and 6 bases lay outside the gene matches. The V gene's germline CDR1 is SGDLS and CDR2 YYNGEE. This CDR3 is CASSGTSVDTQYF. CDR3 nucleotides: TGTGCCAGCAGTGGTACTAGCGTGGATACGCAGTATTTT.

The genes are TRBV5-1 and TRBJ2-2; 16 bases agree with TRBD2. Trimming cost V 5 bases and J 8 bases; bases outside gene matches: 21. There are 21 residues in the CDR3. Germline V gene data show CDR1 as SGHRS and CDR2 as YFSETQ. CDR3 amino acids: CASRRVEGLAGGKRGDGELFF. The CDR3 DNA is TGCGCCAGCAGACGTGTGGAGGGACTAGCGGGAGGGAAAAGAGGCGATGGGGAGCTGTTTTTT.

This chain connects TRBV4-1 to TRBJ1-1, with 8 bases identical to TRBD1. The germline V gene encodes CDR1 MGHRA and CDR2 YSYEKL. Unmatched junction bases numbered 8, after V lost 3 bases and J lost 5 bases. The CDR3 has 15 amino acids. CDR3 sequence reads: CASSHNRGNLTEAFF. The DNA for the CDR3 is TGCGCCAGCAGCCATAACAGGGGGAATTTGACTGAAGCTTTCTTT.

This clone was counted only a few times. CDR3 sequence reads: CASSSGTSSNQPQHF. CDR3 in DNA: TGTGCCAGCAGTTCCGGGACGTCTAGCAATCAGCCCCAGCATTTT. The rearrangement uses TRBV28 and TRBJ1-5; D may be TRBD1 (5 bases). Trimming took off 4 bases at V and 0 bases at J, with 10 bases between the two ends. The CDR3 has 15 amino acids. Looked up from germline, CDR1 is MDHEN and CDR2 is SYDVKM.

This sequence joins TRBV19 and TRBJ1-1, with D tentatively TRBD1 (6 bases). The germline gives CDR1 LNHDA, CDR2 SQIVND (reference sequence). Trimming pared 5 bases from V and 0 bases from J, leaving 16 bases between. The CDR3 spans 16 residues. The CDR3 loop is CASSPVRTDMNTEAFF. In DNA, the CDR3 is TGTGCCAGTAGTCCCGTCAGGACAGACATGAACACTGAAGCTTTCTTT.

This clone was observed many times. The chain is built from TRBV11-3 and TRBJ2-7; 7 bases agree with TRBD1. Germline V gene data show CDR1 as SGHNT and CDR2 as YENEEA. V was clipped by 4 bases and J by 6 bases; unmatched bases: 9. The CDR3 is 14 residues long. CDR3 loop: CASSSTGNAGEQYF. In DNA form, the CDR3 reads TGTGCCAGCAGCTCGACAGGGAACGCGGGCGAGCAGTACTTC.

This clone was picked up one time. The genes are TRBV12-5 and TRBJ2-7; 12 bases map to TRBD2. Germline CDR1 reads LGHNT; CDR2 reads FRNRAP. CDR3 size: 17 residues. J was trimmed by 5 bases and V by 6 bases; bases with no gene match: 14. The CDR3 region is CASGSGLAGTSGDEQYF. The CDR3 DNA reads TGTGCTAGTGGATCGGGACTAGCGGGTACCTCTGGGGACGAGCAGTACTTC.

The rearrangement links TRBV11-3 to TRBJ1-1; 12 nucleotides agree with TRBD1. Losses at the gene ends were 4 bases for V and 0 bases for J; bases not matched to a gene: 6. The CDR3 covers 17 residues. Per germline, CDR1 SGHNT and CDR2 YENEEA. CDR3 sequence (DNA): TGTGCCAGCAGCTCGGGGACAGGGGGCTTAATGAACACTGAAGCTTTCTTT. Translated: CASSSGTGGLMNTEAFF.

This clone showed up many times. V usage is TRBV6-8 and J usage is TRBJ2-5; D tentatively reads TRBD1 or TRBD2 (5 bases each). Germline values: CDR1 MNHGY, CDR2 SAAAGT. CDR3 length equals 15 residues. Trimming stripped 4 bases from V and 4 bases from J, with 16 bases between. The CDR3 coding sequence is TGTGCCAGCAGTTCACCGGGGCCCCGAGGAGAGACCCAGTACTTC. This sequence encodes CASSSPGPRGETQYF.

This clone was detected ten times or more. DNA of the CDR3: TGTGCCAGCAGCTTGGATTCCCTCCGGACAGCGGCCCAAGAGACCCAGTACTTC. It yields the protein CASSLDSLRTAAQETQYF. V gene TRBV11-3 combines with J gene TRBJ2-5; D is possibly TRBD1 (6 bases). Trimming stripped 3 bases from V and 1 base from J, with 21 bases between. Germline CDR1 and CDR2: SGHNT and YENEEA. CDR3 length: 18 residues.

Within the sample, this clone is medium-sized. V usage is TRBV9 and J usage is TRBJ1-3, with a tentative D call TRBD1 (6 bases). CDR1 and CDR2 (germline): SGDLS, YYNGEE. The CDR3 loop spans 13 amino acids. The V gene lost 7 bases and the J gene lost 1 base, with 9 bases spanning the gap. The CDR3 reads CASGQLSGNTIYF. Written as DNA, the CDR3 is TGTGCCAGCGGACAGCTATCTGGAAACACCATATATTTT.

The rearrangement uses TRBV30 and TRBJ2-4, with D perhaps being TRBD1 or TRBD2 (6 bases each). The CDR3 covers 13 residues. V lost 3 bases and J lost 4, with 10 bases in between. Germline-derived CDR1 and CDR2 are GTSNPN and SVGIG (reference sequence). Here the CDR3 DNA reads TGTGCCTGGAGATTAGGGGGGAAAAACATTCAGTACTTC. As protein: CAWRLGGKNIQYF.

This sequence joins TRBV11-3 and TRBJ2-5; 7 bases agree with TRBD2. Per the germline V gene, CDR1 is SGHNT and CDR2 is YENEEA. The CDR3 length is 16 residues. V shed 6 bases, J shed 1 base, and the junction held 11 bases outside the gene matches. The CDR3 coding sequence is TGTGCCAGCAGTCCTCGGGCTAGCGGAGGCCAAGAGACCCAGTACTTC. As protein: CASSPRASGGQETQYF.

This clone was seen at least ten times. This chain joins TRBV11-3 and TRBJ1-2, with TRBD1 matching over 7 bases. V shed 4 bases and J 4 bases; nucleotides not matched to a gene: 6. The germline V gene has CDR1 SGHNT and CDR2 YENEEA. The CDR3 runs to 14 residues. CDR3 amino acids: CASSSRGSSYGYTF. DNA for the CDR3: TGTGCCAGCAGCTCCAGGGGGTCGTCCTATGGCTACACCTTC.

This clone was seen a few times. This chain links TRBV15 with TRBJ2-1; D might be TRBD1 (6 bases). The germline V gene has CDR1 LNHNV and CDR2 YYDKDF (reference sequence). Trimming pared 1 base from V and 7 bases from J, leaving 14 bases between. The CDR3 extends over 15 amino acids. The CDR3: CATSRGRQELNEQFF. Written as DNA, the CDR3 is TGTGCCACCAGCAGAGGACGACAGGAGTTGAATGAGCAGTTCTTC.

This clone was detected a few times. The chain combines TRBV6-8 with TRBJ2-7, with 10 bases identical to TRBD1. Germline V gene data show CDR1 as MNHGY and CDR2 as SAAAGT. J lost 5 bases, V lost 5 bases, and 6 bases had no gene match. The CDR3 spans 14 residues. CDR3 coding DNA: TGTGCCAGCAGTGACCCGGGGACAGGGGACGAGCAGTACTTC. Protein sequence: CASSDPGTGDEQYF.

In this sample, this clone turned up a few times. The V call is TRBV11-3, the J call TRBJ2-2; the match to TRBD2 covers 15 bases. Trimming took 7 bases from V and 3 from J; bases not matched to a gene: 12. The CDR3 totals 19 residues. Germline assignment: CDR1 SGHNT and CDR2 YENEEA. CDR3 sequence reads: CASNIPGLAGGPDTGELFF. CDR3 nucleotide sequence: TGTGCCAGCAATATTCCGGGACTAGCGGGAGGACCCGACACCGGGGAGCTGTTTTTT. The entire variable domain, with the rest obtained from reference TRBV11-3 and TRBJ2-2, is as follows: EAGVVQSPRYKIIEKKQPVAFWCNPISGHNTLYWYLQNLGQGPELLIRYENEEAVDDSQLPKDRFSAERLKGVDSTLKIQPAELGDSAVYLCASNIPGLAGGPDTGELFFGEGSRLTVL.

J is TRBJ1-4 and V is TRBV11-3; D is possibly TRBD1 (5 bases). The CDR3 covers 15 residues. From germline, CDR1 is SGHNT and CDR2 YENEEA. Trimming left V 5 bases short and J 3 bases short, with 13 bases between. For the CDR3, the DNA is TGTGCCAGCAGCCCTAGGGCAGGGTCTAATGAAAAACTGTTTTTT. The encoded protein is CASSPRAGSNEKLFF.

This clone appeared a few times. This chain uses TRBV15 with TRBJ2-1; D is uncertain. Trimming took 8 bases from V and 0 from J, leaving 11 bases between them. The length of the CDR3 is 14 residues. CDR1 and CDR2 from the germline V gene are LNHNV and YYDKDF (reference sequence). The CDR3 sequence is CATGAASSYNEQFF. The DNA of the CDR3 is TGTGCCACCGGCGCCGCAAGCTCCTACAATGAGCAGTTCTTC. Combining the CDR3 with reference TRBV15 and TRBJ2-1 gives the whole variable domain DAMVIQNPRYQVTQFGKPVTLSCSQTLNHNVMYWYQQKSSQAPKLLFHYYDKDFNNEADTPDNFQSRRPNTSFCFLDIRSPGLGDTAMYLCATGAASSYNEQFFGPGTRLTVL.

This clone was recorded a few times. The genes are TRBV7-6 and TRBJ2-7; 9 nucleotides agree with TRBD2. V dropped 4 bases and J dropped 2; count of bases not matched to a gene: 9. The CDR3 sequence is 16 residues long. Germline V CDR1 and CDR2: SGHVS, FNYEAQ. Here the CDR3 reads CASSSGGAGGTYEQYF. The CDR3 coding sequence is TGTGCCAGCAGCTCAGGCGGGGCGGGAGGGACCTACGAGCAGTACTTC.

This clone was observed many times. This chain links TRBV23-1 with TRBJ2-7; 8 bases line up with TRBD2. TRBV23-1 carries the ORF label, with uncertain function. After removal of 6 bases from V and 2 bases from J, the junction contained 15 bases not matched to a gene. This CDR3 has 17 amino acids. The CDR3 nucleotides read TGCGCCAGCAGCTTCCGGGAGGGTTTAGCGGTCACCTACGAGCAGTACTTC. Translating it yields CASSFREGLAVTYEQYF.

This clone has just a few counts. The V call is TRBV6-8, the J call TRBJ2-1; D call uncertain. Germline loops: CDR1 MNHGY, CDR2 SAAAGT. Between the trimmed V and J ends, which lost 7 bases and 6 bases, there was a span of 10 bases. The CDR3 consists of 12 residues. The chain's CDR3 is CASTGPINEQFF. CDR3 in DNA: TGTGCCAGCACCGGACCCATCAATGAGCAGTTCTTC.

This clone was detected only a few times. The chain uses TRBV7-1 and TRBJ2-2; 7 nucleotides align to TRBD1. TRBV7-1 is an ORF for which the function is uncertain. CDR3 length: 13 residues. V shed 4 bases, J shed 6 bases, and the junction held 2 bases outside the gene matches. CDR3 in amino acids: CASSLDRAGELFF. The CDR3 nucleotides are TGTGCCAGCAGCTTAGACAGGGCCGGGGAGCTGTTTTTT.

This clone is labeled medium-sized. The chain uses TRBV6-8 and TRBJ2-3; D uncertain. The CDR3 covers 14 residues. In germline, CDR1 is MNHGY, CDR2 SAAAGT. Trimming cost V 8 bases and J 0 bases, with 12 bases left between them. CDR3 amino acids: CASVGTASTDTQYF. The DNA of the CDR3 is TGTGCCAGCGTTGGTACCGCGAGCACAGATACGCAGTATTTT.

This clone was seen at least ten times. The V gene is TRBV11-3, the J gene TRBJ1-1; 7 positions match TRBD1. Trimming at V came to 6 bases and at J to 1 base, leaving 5 bases not matched to a gene. The germline gives CDR1 SGHNT, CDR2 YENEEA. The CDR3 contains 14 residues. CDR3 sequence (DNA): TGTGCCAGCAGACTGGGACAGACGAACACTGAAGCTTTCTTT. This gives the protein CASRLGQTNTEAFF.

The chain couples TRBV29-1 to TRBJ1-1; D unresolved. CDR1 and CDR2 (germline): SQVTM, ANQGSEA. V lost 6 bases, J lost 4 bases, and 12 bases lay in between. This CDR3 comprises 12 residues. CDR3 residues: CSVTPKGTEAFF. DNA for the CDR3: TGCAGCGTCACCCCCAAGGGCACTGAAGCTTTCTTT.

At least ten counts were recorded for this clone. This sequence joins TRBV11-3 and TRBJ2-5; TRBD1 might be the D (5 bases). The CDR3 sequence is 17 residues long. Between the trimmed V and J ends, which lost 2 bases and 5 bases, there was a span of 21 bases. Germline CDR1 is SGHNT and CDR2 is YENEEA. CDR3 DNA: TGTGCCAGCAGCTTAAACCCCCGCAGGGTCGGTGATGAGACCCAGTACTTC. Translated, it gives CASSLNPRRVGDETQYF. Based on the CDR3 plus reference TRBV11-3 and TRBJ2-5, the full variable domain is EAGVVQSPRYKIIEKKQPVAFWCNPISGHNTLYWYLQNLGQGPELLIRYENEEAVDDSQLPKDRFSAERLKGVDSTLKIQPAELGDSAVYLCASSLNPRRVGDETQYFGPGTRLLVL.

The chain couples TRBV9 to TRBJ2-4; D may match TRBD1 or TRBD2 (5 bases each). Per the germline V gene, CDR1 is SGDLS and CDR2 is YYNGEE. Deletions cut 4 bases from V and 6 bases from J, with 11 bases between. This CDR3 comprises 13 residues. The CDR3 loop is CASSLPGTNIQYF. CDR3 bases: TGTGCCAGCAGCCTGCCCGGGACAAACATTCAGTACTTC.

The J gene is TRBJ2-3, the V gene TRBV5-1; TRBD1 aligns across 7 bases. The CDR3 contains 15 residues. V trimming: 4 bases; J trimming: 6 bases; junction bases outside the gene matches: 11. Germline CDR1 and CDR2: SGHRS and YFSETQ. The CDR3 DNA sequence: TGCGCCAGCAGCCCCGAAGGGACAGTTTTTGATACGCAGTATTTT. This translates into CASSPEGTVFDTQYF.